This T cell receptor beta chain originates from a study of blood T cells in healthy people across ages. Germline CDR1 reads GTSNPN; CDR2 reads SVGIG (reference sequence). The CDR3 is 14 amino acids. There are a few counts of this clonotype. Its specificity is unknown. The study, taken as a whole, reports: The fall in TCR beta diversity per million T cells was roughly linear with age.

It was with a sample-barcoded 5' primer and a J-beta primer mix that a second PCR of roughly 7 to 12 cycles was run. TCRdb independently ran MiXCR on the 5' RACE reads; one entry per CDR3 protein. The sample includes about 780,000 distinct CDR3 sequences, 25% to 30% of them seen just once. Peripheral blood samples of 9.5 to 10 milliliters were drawn from each donor. Another study also made use of these data, one on T cells of mothers and their children.

The material sequenced was blood. The genes are TRBV30 and TRBJ2-5, with no clear D. The J call is uncertain, as TRBJ2-1 better fits the DNA end. The origin of this receptor is a boy between 10 and 17 years old in good health. The CDR3 nucleotides are TGTGCCTGGAGTTCCGGGCAGACTCCAAATGAGCAGTTCTTC. This codes for CAWSSGQTPNEQFF.